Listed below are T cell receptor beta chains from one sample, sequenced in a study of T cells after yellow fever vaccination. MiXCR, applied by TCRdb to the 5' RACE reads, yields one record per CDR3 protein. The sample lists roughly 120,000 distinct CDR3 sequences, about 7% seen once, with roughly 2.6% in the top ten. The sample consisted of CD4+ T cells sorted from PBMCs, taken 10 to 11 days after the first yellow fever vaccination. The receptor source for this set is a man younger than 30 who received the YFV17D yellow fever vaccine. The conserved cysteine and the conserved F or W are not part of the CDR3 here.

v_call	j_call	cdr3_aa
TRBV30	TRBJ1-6	AWSLYGGDSYNSPLH
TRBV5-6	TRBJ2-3	ASSSRRTLSTDTQY
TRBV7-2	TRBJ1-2	ASSPDRNYGYT
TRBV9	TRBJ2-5	ASSARGVGETQY
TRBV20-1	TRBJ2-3	SATPWRGASTDTQY
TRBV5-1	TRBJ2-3	ASSPKLGATDTQY
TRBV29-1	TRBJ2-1	SVVNSASYNEQF
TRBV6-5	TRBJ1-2	ASSLTGLDGYT
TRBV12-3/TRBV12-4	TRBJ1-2	ASSLRHRVNYGYT
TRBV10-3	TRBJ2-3	AAKVGGTFTDTQY
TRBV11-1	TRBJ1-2	ASSLGWQDYGYT
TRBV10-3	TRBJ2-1	AIRDRGGQHEQF
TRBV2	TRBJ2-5	ATQGAGETQY
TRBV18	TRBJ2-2	ASSDTGELF
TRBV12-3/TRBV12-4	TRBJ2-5	ASTAGGGKETQY
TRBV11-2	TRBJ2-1	ASSTGRALNEQF
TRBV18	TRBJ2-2	ASSPTRNTGELF
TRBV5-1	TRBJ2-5	ASRWTSQETQY
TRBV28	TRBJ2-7	ASSLVLSSYEQY
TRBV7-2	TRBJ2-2	ASSPDRGDTGELF
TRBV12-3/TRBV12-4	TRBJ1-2	ASSPHGRGASYGYT
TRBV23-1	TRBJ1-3	ASSQSGDREYAGNTIY
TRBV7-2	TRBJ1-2	ASSLVQGIGYT
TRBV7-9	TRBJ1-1	ASRLLGNTEAF
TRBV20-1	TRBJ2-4	SARGWRGIQY
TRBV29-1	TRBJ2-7	SVETVGVYEQY
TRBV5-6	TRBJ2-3	ASSPGHPDTQY
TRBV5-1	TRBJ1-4	ASRRDQGKNEKLF
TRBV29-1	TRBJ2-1	SVTRQGGNEQF
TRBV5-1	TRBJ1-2	ASSLGAFYGYT
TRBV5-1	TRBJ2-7	ASSPAGGGSYEQY
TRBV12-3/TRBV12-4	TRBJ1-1	ASTRDSPTEAF
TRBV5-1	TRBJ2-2	ASSQQGGVTGELF
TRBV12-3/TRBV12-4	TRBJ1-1	ASSRRGTEAF